This paragraph reports one T cell receptor beta chain. The data derive from a study of blood T cell repertoires in COVID-19. Study background: Samples came from the United States, Italy and Spain, spanning acute and convalescent COVID-19. Nucleic acid was either cDNA or gDNA, and it came from T cells, B-cell-depleted T cells, or PBMCs.

Authors' data handling: Amplification of reference gene primers was used by the study to estimate nucleated cell counts. TCRdb keeps only in-frame clones here, not all; method: immunoSEQ multiplex PCR. D and trimming come from the DNA, and the V and J calls and clone size come from that table. The top ten hold 11% of the sample, which has 90,000 to 150,000 clones, about 85% seen once. The CDR3 extends over 16 amino acids. J gave up 4 bases and V 6 bases, and 8 bases lay outside the gene matches. Germline V CDR1 and CDR2: LNHDA, SQIVND (reference sequence). Specimen: peripheral blood. The chain employs TRBV19 and TRBJ1-5; TRBD1 aligns across 11 bases. This sequence originates from a man older than 75 with acute or convalescent COVID-19. The DNA of the CDR3 is TGTGCCAGTAGGGCGGGACAGGGGGTCCGGAATCAGCCCCAGCATTTT. Translation: CASRAGQGVRNQPQHF.